This TCR beta chain originates from a study of T-cell memory formation after mild COVID-19. Overall study findings and caveats: Pre-infection memory carried some responding clones, suggesting that cross-reactive memory joined.

5'RACE with constant-segment primers built TCRalpha and TCRbeta cDNA libraries with UMIs. TCRdb reprocessed the 5' RACE reads with MiXCR, giving one entry per CDR3 protein. The sample has roughly 610,000 distinct CDR3 sequences, 15% to 20% seen once. Concerning this clonotype itself: The antigen is not known. One end of the junction is discordant with germline, which a read error may explain.

In germline, CDR1 is SGHDT, CDR2 YYEEEE. CDR3 length equals 15 residues. The chain carries TRBV5-6 and TRBJ2-1; possibly TRBD1 for D (5 bases). Sequencing used PBMCs or a T cell subset sorted from them (not recorded which). This TCR derives from an adult woman who had mild COVID-19 (a few samples of this study predate the infection). Cell type and time point are not known. DNA for the CDR3: TGTGCCAGCAGTTTCGGGCACTACCAAGGGGATGAGCAGTTATTC. It translates to CASSFGHYQGDEQLF.